Sequencing of this T cell receptor (beta chain) was carried out in a study of blood T cell repertoires in COVID-19. Study as a whole: Acute and convalescent COVID-19 specimens originated in the United States, Italy and Spain. T cells, B-cell-depleted T cells, or PBMCs provided the cDNA or gDNA that served as material.

Source study methods: Amplification of reference gene primers was used by the study to estimate nucleated cell counts. TCRdb keeps only in-frame clones here, not all; method: immunoSEQ multiplex PCR. The V and J calls and clone size are taken from that table; D and trimming were inferred from the DNA. The sample consists of about 150,000 clones, roughly 93% of them appearing once. Enrolment of Seattle patients took place during active infection, and they were followed longitudinally. The CDR3 totals 11 residues. Germline assignment: CDR1 DFQATT and CDR2 SNEGSKA (reference sequence). V trimming: 8 bases; J trimming: 8 bases; junction bases outside the gene matches: 4.

The TCR originated in a man younger than 35 with COVID-19, enrolled during active disease. J is TRBJ2-1 and V is TRBV20-1; 9 nucleotides match TRBD2. The sample was peripheral blood. Here the CDR3 DNA reads TGCAGTAACCTAGCGGGATATGAGCAGTTCTTC. It codes for CSNLAGYEQFF.